This T cell receptor (beta chain) was found in a study of T cells in Graves' hyperthyroidism and ophthalmopathy. Study outcomes and limitations: Most clonotypes that expanded in the thyroid above 0.001 also showed up in blood. Patients with ophthalmopathy were separated from those with stable hyperthyroidism by a 13 V-J model.

The V and J ends lost 12 bases and 9 bases respectively, with 14 bases between them. Per the germline V gene, CDR1 is KGHDR and CDR2 is SFDVKD. The CDR3 has 11 residues. In its sample, this clonotype was seen many times. Its target is not known. Regions amplified from RNA transcripts were the TCR beta CDR3 regions. Using the HTBI primer set, a first-round RT-PCR was run on the TCR CDR3. MiXCR was run by TCRdb on the multiplex PCR reads, yielding one entry per CDR3 protein. The sample holds roughly 580,000 distinct CDR3 sequences, about half seen once. Newly diagnosed patients aged 18 to 65 had hyperthyroidism of under 2 months' duration.

This receptor was identified in a woman in her late teens or twenties with Graves' hyperthyroidism. This chain uses TRBV24-1 with TRBJ1-5; perhaps TRBD1 as D (6 bases). The sequenced sample consisted of peripheral blood or thyroid tissue (not recorded which). The CDR3 is CASGKGGPQHF. The DNA for the CDR3 is TGTGCCTCCGGGAAGGGGGGGCCCCAGCATTTT.